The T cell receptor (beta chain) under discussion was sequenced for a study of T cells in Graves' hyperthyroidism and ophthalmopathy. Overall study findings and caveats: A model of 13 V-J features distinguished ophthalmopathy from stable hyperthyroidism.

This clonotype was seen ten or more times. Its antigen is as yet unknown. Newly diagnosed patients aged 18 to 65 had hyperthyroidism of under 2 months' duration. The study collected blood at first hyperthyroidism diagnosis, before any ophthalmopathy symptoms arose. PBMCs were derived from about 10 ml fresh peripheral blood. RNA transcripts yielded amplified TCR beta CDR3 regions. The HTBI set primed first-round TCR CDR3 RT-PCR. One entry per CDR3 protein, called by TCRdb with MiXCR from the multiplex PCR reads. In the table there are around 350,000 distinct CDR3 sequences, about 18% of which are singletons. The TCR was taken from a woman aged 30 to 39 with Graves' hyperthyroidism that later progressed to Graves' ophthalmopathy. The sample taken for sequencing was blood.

The CDR3 nucleotides are TGTGCCAGTAGTATCTTTGCCGGGACCCAAGAGACCCAGTACTTC. This codes for CASSIFAGTQETQYF. J is TRBJ2-5 and V is TRBV19; D possibly uses TRBD1 or TRBD2 (5 bases each). Trimming took 3 bases from V and 1 from J, leaving 12 bases between them. Germline assignment: CDR1 LNHDA and CDR2 SQIVND (reference sequence). The CDR3 runs to 15 residues.